This T cell receptor (beta chain) is drawn from a study of beta chain features in type 1 diabetes. Study conclusions and caveats: Type 1 diabetes patients showed a moderate but significant shortening of TCRB CDR3s in all four CD4+ subsets.

Worth noting for this clone: As yet, its antigen is unknown.

Germline lookup yields CDR1 SGHNT and CDR2 YYREEE (reference sequence). Trimming at V came to 0 bases and at J to 1 base, leaving 8 bases not matched to a gene. This CDR3 spans 18 amino acids. The study reverse transcribed the entire isolated RNA, so it sequenced expressed TCRB transcripts. Here immunoSEQ multiplex PCR was the method, and the copy in TCRdb shows in-frame clones only, minus some. The table includes 95,000 to 150,000 clones, around 15% detected once. Specimen: central memory CD4+ T cells from blood. The chain combines TRBV5-4 with TRBJ2-2; TRBD1 agrees at 8 bases. The clonotype comes from a man aged 30 to 45 with type 1 diabetes. In DNA, the CDR3 is TGTGCCAGCAGCTTGGGAGGCGGCAGGGGGCGGAACACCGGGGAGCTGTTTTTT. Translation: CASSLGGGRGRNTGELFF.